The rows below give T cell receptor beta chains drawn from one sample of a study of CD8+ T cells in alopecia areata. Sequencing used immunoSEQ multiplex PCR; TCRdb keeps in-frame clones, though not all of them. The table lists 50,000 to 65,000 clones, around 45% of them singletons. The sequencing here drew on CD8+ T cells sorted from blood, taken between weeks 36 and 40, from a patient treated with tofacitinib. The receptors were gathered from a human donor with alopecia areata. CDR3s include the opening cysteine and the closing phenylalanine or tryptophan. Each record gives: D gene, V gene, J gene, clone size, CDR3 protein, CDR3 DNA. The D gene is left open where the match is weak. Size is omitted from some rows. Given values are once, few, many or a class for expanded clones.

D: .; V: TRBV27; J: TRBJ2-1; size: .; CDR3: CASSFGTLGEQFF; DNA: TGTGCCAGCAGTTTTGGAACACTCGGGGAGCAGTTCTTC
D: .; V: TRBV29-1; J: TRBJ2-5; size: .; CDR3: CSAIAVQTQYF; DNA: TGCAGCGCCATCGCCGTGCAGACCCAGTACTTC
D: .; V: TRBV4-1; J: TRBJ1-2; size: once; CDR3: CASSQDSAGRYTF; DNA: TGCGCCAGCAGCCAAGACTCAGCCGGTCGCTACACCTTC
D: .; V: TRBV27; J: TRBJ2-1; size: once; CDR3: CASSFSPDEQFF; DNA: TGTGCCAGCAGTTTCTCCCCGGATGAGCAGTTCTTC
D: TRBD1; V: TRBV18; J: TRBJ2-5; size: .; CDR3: CASSPPGQGRETQYF; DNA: TGTGCCAGCTCACCTCCGGGACAGGGACGGGAGACCCAGTACTTC
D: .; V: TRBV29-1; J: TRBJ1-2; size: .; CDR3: CSVEEGSNYGYTF; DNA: TGCAGCGTTGAAGAGGGGAGTAACTATGGCTACACCTTC
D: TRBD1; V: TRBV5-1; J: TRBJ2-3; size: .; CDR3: CASSPDRGTQYF; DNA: TGCGCCAGCAGCCCTGACAGGGGTACGCAGTATTTT
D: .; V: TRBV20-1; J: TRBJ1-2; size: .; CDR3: CSAARVGYTF; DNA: TGCAGTGCTGCCCGCGTCGGCTACACCTTC
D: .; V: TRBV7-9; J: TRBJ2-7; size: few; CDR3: CASRGRAPHEQYF; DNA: TGTGCCAGCAGGGGCAGGGCCCCCCATGAGCAGTACTTC
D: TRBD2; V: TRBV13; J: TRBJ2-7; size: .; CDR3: CASSLGTTSGYEQYF; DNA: TGTGCCAGCAGCTTAGGGACGACTAGCGGGTACGAGCAGTACTTC
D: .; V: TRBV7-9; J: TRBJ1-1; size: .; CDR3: CASSFLTGPEAFF; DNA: TGTGCCAGCAGCTTTCTGACCGGGCCTGAAGCTTTCTTT
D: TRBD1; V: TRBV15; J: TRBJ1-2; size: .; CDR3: CATSRVTGGEGYTF; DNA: TGTGCCACCAGCAGAGTGACAGGGGGCGAGGGCTACACCTTC
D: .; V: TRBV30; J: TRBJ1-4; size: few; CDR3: CAWSVGDEKLFF; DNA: TGTGCCTGGAGTGTCGGGGATGAAAAACTGTTTTTT
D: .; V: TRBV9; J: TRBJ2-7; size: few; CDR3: CASSVGGAASYEQYF; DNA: TGTGCCAGCAGCGTAGGAGGGGCTGCCTCCTACGAGCAGTACTTC
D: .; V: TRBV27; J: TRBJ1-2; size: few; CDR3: CASSLNLDGFYGYTF; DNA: TGTGCCAGCAGTTTAAACCTAGACGGCTTCTATGGCTACACCTTC
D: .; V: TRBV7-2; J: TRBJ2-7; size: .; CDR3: CASSLGHGSYEQYF; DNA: TGTGCCAGCAGCCTAGGACATGGTTCCTACGAGCAGTACTTC
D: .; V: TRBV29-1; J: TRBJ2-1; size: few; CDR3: CSGAPGNEQFF; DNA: TGCAGCGGCGCACCCGGGAATGAGCAGTTCTTC
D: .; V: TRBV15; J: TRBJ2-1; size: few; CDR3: CATSMYTNRFNEQFF; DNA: TGTGCCACCAGCATGTACACCAACCGCTTCAATGAGCAGTTCTTC
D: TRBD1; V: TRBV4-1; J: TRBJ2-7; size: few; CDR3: CASSRRTGDYEQYF; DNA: TGCGCCAGCAGCCGCCGGACAGGGGACTACGAGCAGTACTTC
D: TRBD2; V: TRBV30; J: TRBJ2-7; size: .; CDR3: CAWTLGGGYEQYF; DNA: TGTGCCTGGACCCTCGGGGGAGGGTACGAGCAGTACTTC
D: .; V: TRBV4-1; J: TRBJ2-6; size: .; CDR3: CASRSGANVLTF; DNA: TGCGCCAGCAGGTCAGGGGCCAACGTCCTGACTTTC
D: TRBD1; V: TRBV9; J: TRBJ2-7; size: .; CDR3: CASSVAGAGGSYEQYF; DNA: TGTGCCAGCAGCGTAGCAGGGGCAGGGGGCTCCTACGAGCAGTACTTC
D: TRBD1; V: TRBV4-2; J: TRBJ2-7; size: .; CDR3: CASSQEAGQGAWEQYF; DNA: TGTGCCAGCAGCCAAGAAGCTGGACAGGGGGCATGGGAGCAGTACTTC
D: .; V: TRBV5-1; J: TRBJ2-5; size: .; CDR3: CASSETSGSYQETQYF; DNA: TGCGCCAGCAGCGAAACGAGCGGGTCTTACCAAGAGACCCAGTACTTC
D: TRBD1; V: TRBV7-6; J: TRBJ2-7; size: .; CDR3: CASSPGTGTYEQYF; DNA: TGTGCCAGCAGCCCCGGGACAGGGACCTACGAGCAGTACTTC
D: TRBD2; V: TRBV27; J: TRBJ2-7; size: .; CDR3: CATCPGRCEQYF; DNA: TGTGCCACCTGCCCCGGGAGGTGCGAGCAGTACTTC
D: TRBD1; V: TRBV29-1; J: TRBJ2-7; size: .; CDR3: CSVVDMGTVSTYEQYF; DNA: TGCAGCGTTGTTGACATGGGGACAGTAAGCACCTACGAGCAGTACTTC
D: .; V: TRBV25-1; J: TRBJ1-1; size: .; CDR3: CASSKGTEAFF; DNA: TGTGCCAGCAGTAAGGGCACTGAAGCTTTCTTT
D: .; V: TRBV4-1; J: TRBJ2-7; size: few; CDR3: CASSLGMAYEQYF; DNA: TGCGCCAGCAGCCTTGGTATGGCCTACGAGCAGTACTTC
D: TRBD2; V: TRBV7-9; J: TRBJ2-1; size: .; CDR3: CASSSLAGGPANEQFF; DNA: TGTGCCAGCAGCTCCCTAGCGGGAGGGCCCGCCAATGAGCAGTTCTTC
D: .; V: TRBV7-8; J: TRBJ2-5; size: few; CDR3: CASSQNWDQEETQYF; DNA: TGTGCCAGCAGCCAGAATTGGGACCAGGAAGAGACCCAGTACTTC
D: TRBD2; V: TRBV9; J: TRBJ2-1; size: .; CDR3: CASSVAPSGYYNEQFF; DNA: TGTGCCAGCAGCGTAGCTCCTAGCGGGTACTACAATGAGCAGTTCTTC
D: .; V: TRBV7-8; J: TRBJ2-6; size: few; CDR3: CASSPLVSGANVLTF; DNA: TGTGCCAGCAGCCCGCTGGTCTCTGGGGCCAACGTCCTGACTTTC
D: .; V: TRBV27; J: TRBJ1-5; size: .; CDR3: CASSLRGYSNQPQHF; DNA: TGTGCCAGCAGTCTGAGGGGGTATAGCAATCAGCCCCAGCATTTT
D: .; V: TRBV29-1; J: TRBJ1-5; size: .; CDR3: CSVGGQPQHF; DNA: TGCAGTGTGGGAGGCCAGCCCCAGCATTTT
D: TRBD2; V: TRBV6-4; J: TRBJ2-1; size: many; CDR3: CASSETSGSTLYEQFF; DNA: TGTGCCAGCTCAGAGACTAGCGGGAGTACTCTGTATGAGCAGTTCTTC
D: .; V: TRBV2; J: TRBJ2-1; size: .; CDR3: CASSEAATRSDGNEQFF; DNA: TGTGCCAGCAGTGAAGCCGCTACTAGATCCGATGGCAATGAGCAGTTCTTC
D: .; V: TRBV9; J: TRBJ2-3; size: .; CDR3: CASGTDTQYF; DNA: TGTGCCAGCGGTACAGATACGCAGTATTTT
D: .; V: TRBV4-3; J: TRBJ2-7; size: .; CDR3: CASSQNAGMTLREQYF; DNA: TGCGCCAGCAGCCAAAATGCAGGGATGACCCTGAGGGAGCAGTACTTC
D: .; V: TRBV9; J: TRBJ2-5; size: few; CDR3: CASSGPRGRAQYF; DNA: TGTGCCAGCAGCGGGCCGAGGGGGAGGGCCCAGTACTTC
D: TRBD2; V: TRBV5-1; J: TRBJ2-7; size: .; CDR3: CASSQSGLAGYEQYF; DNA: TGCGCCAGCAGCCAATCGGGACTAGCGGGATACGAGCAGTACTTC
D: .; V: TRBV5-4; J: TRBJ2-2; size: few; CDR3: CASSSPTHREAGELFF; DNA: TGTGCCAGCAGCTCCCCCACCCACAGGGAAGCCGGGGAGCTGTTTTTT
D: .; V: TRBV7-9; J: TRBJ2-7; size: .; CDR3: CASTKGDYEQYF; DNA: TGTGCCAGCACCAAGGGGGATTACGAGCAGTACTTC
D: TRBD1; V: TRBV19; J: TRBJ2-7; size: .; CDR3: CASSITGQGARVYEQYF; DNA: TGTGCCAGTAGTATCACCGGACAGGGGGCGCGGGTCTACGAGCAGTACTTC
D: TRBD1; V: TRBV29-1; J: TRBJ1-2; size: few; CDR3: CSVAGQPGYTF; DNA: TGCAGCGTGGCGGGACAGCCTGGCTACACCTTC
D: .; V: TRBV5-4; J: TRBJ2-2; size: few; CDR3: CASSLFGGELFF; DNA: TGTGCCAGCAGCTTATTTGGAGGGGAGCTGTTTTTT
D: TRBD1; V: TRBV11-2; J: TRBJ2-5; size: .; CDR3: CASNSGQGLGPQETQYF; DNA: TGTGCCAGCAACTCGGGACAGGGGTTGGGCCCCCAAGAGACCCAGTACTTC
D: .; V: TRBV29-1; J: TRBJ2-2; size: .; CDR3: CSASLRGGWDTGELFF; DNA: TGCAGCGCCTCCCTTAGGGGAGGATGGGACACCGGGGAGCTGTTTTTT
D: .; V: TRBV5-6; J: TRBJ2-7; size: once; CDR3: CASSFRALGSEQYF; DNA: TGTGCCAGCAGCTTTCGGGCACTAGGGTCCGAGCAGTACTTC
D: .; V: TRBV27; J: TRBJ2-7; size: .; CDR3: CASSSSTYEQYF; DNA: TGTGCCAGCAGTTCATCGACCTACGAGCAGTACTTC
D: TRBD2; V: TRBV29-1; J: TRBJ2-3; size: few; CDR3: CSVDRGRAADTQYF; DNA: TGCAGCGTTGATCGCGGGAGGGCTGCAGATACGCAGTATTTT
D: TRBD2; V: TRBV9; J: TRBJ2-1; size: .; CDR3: CASSGSSGTYNEQFF; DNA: TGTGCCAGCAGCGGCTCTAGCGGAACCTACAATGAGCAGTTCTTC